The sample holds one count of the clone carrying this T cell receptor beta chain. These data belong to a study of T-cell reconstitution after alpha-beta-depleted transplantation in children. Unmatched junction bases numbered 6, after V lost 4 bases and J lost 5 bases. In germline, CDR1 is SGHNT, CDR2 YYREEE (reference sequence). This CDR3 contains 16 residues. For TCRbeta, the library was prepared with unique molecular identifiers. One entry per CDR3 protein results from TCRdb running MiXCR on the PCR reads. The sample has 400,000 to 500,000 distinct CDR3 sequences; around 9.9% are singletons. This TCR came from a human donor who donated a stem cell graft to a child with acute myeloid leukemia. The sample here was PBMCs from the stem cell graft donor, taken from the stem cell graft. The J gene is TRBJ2-1, the V gene TRBV5-4, with TRBD2 identical over 13 bases. CDR3 nucleotides: TGTGCCAGCAGCATGGCGGGACTAGCGGGAAACAATGAGCAGTTCTTC. Translating it yields CASSMAGLAGNNEQFF.